These 2 T cell receptor beta chains were all obtained from the same sample, sequenced in a study of radiation and T cells in renal cell carcinoma. Described treatment: 15 Gy SBRT to primary tumor, nephrectomy 4 weeks later. The table came from immunoSEQ multiplex PCR; TCRdb's copy has only in-frame clones and leaves some out. The data contain more than 15,000 clones, about 50% of them singletons. This specimen was tumor tissue, taken from a patient whose treatment included radiotherapy and nephrectomy. All receptors derive from a man aged 50-59 years with renal cell carcinoma.

The CDR3 here is CASSGAGGTDTQYF. The CDR3 DNA follows: TGTGCCAGCAGTGGAGCGGGGGGCACAGATACGCAGTATTTT. The V call is TRBV6-4, the J call TRBJ2-3, with TRBD2 identical over 8 bases. The germline gives CDR1 MRHNA, CDR2 SNTAGT. CDR3 length: 14 amino acids. The V and J ends lost 4 bases and 1 base, in that order; junction bases with no gene match: 1.

Relative to its sample, this clone is medium-sized. The rearrangement joins TRBV10-1 to TRBJ2-7, with 9 bases aligning to TRBD1. The ends lost 4 bases at V and 5 bases at J; junction bases unmatched: 15. Looked up from germline, CDR1 is WNHNN and CDR2 is SYGVQD (reference sequence). CDR3 length: 17 residues. The CDR3 region has the DNA TGCGCCAGCAGTGGAAGGTCGGGACAGGGTCCAATTAACGAGCAGTACTTC. Its protein product is CASSGRSGQGPINEQYF.